Presented here are 22 T cell receptor beta chains from one specimen sequenced in a study of cytomegalovirus exposure and HLA in healthy donors (dated by TCRdb to about 2017). Library construction relied on the immunoSEQ multiplex PCR assay. For the multiplex PCR, a mixture combining 60 forward primers for TCR Vbeta segments and 13 reverse primers for TCR Jbeta segments was used. The source is immuneACCESS, and TCRdb retained only in-frame sequences with V and J called. Part of the clones is not carried over; for the studies checked, unresolved V genes explain less than half of this, and the remainder is unexplained. The sample table shows about 130,000 clones, and about two thirds are seen once. The ten top clones hold 3% to 4.5% of the sample. Specimen: PBMCs. Every receptor here comes from a man under 40 in good health and CMV-seronegative.

This clone was picked up a small number of times. The rearrangement uses TRBV6-5 and TRBJ2-7; D might be TRBD1 (6 bases). The CDR3 extends over 14 amino acids. Between the trimmed V and J ends, which lost 5 bases and 5 bases, there was a span of 16 bases. Germline V gene lookup returns CDR1 MNHEY and CDR2 SVGAGI. CDR3 residues: CASSRNRVWNEQYF. The CDR3 DNA reads as TGTGCCAGCAGTAGAAACAGGGTTTGGAACGAGCAGTACTTC.

V gene TRBV7-3 combines with J gene TRBJ2-3, with 8 positions matching TRBD2. The CDR3 is made up of 16 amino acids. Germline values: CDR1 SGHTA, CDR2 FQGTGA. Trimming took 2 bases from V and 3 from J; bases not matched to a gene: 7. The CDR3 DNA follows: TGTGCCAGCAGCTTAGGGCCGGGGGGGGTTACAGATACGCAGTATTTT. It translates to CASSLGPGGVTDTQYF.

The chain joins TRBV5-5 to TRBJ2-5; TRBD2 agrees at 10 bases. The J call is doubtful: the DNA matches TRBJ2-7 better. The CDR3 extends over 15 amino acids. Germline V lookup: CDR1 SGHKS, CDR2 YYEKEE (reference sequence). The CDR3 loop is CASSLRLAGSYEQYF. CDR3 in DNA: TGTGCCAGCAGCTTGCGACTAGCGGGCTCCTACGAGCAGTACTTC.

This clone has just a few counts. The rearrangement uses TRBV11-1 and TRBJ1-2, with 7 nucleotides matching TRBD1. Germline V gene sequence: CDR1 SGHAT, CDR2 FQDESV (reference sequence). CDR3 length: 14 residues. V trimming: 4 bases; J trimming: 8 bases; junction bases outside the gene matches: 10. The CDR3 bases are TGTGCCAGCAGCTCTACCTACAGGGGTGTCGGCTACACCTTC. Its protein is CASSSTYRGVGYTF.

The rearrangement links TRBV4-2 to TRBJ1-6, with 7 bases fitting TRBD1. The CDR3 has 16 residues. Trimming at V came to 0 bases and at J to 10 bases, leaving 9 bases not matched to a gene. Germline-derived CDR1 and CDR2 are LGHNA and YNFKEQ. This CDR3 is CASSQDLPNRGSPLHF. CDR3 coding DNA: TGTGCCAGCAGCCAAGATCTCCCCAACAGGGGATCACCCCTCCACTTT.

This clone was seen a handful of times. The chain employs TRBV5-6 and TRBJ2-3; D possibly corresponds to TRBD1 (6 bases). The CDR3 has 16 amino acids. The germline gives CDR1 SGHDT, CDR2 YYEEEE. Trimming shortened V by 3 bases and J by 2 bases, and 16 bases separated the two germline ends. This chain's CDR3 is CASSWLTGAHTDTQYF. The DNA for the CDR3 is TGTGCCAGCAGCTGGCTGACAGGCGCCCACACAGATACGCAGTATTTT.

The V call is TRBV19, the J call TRBJ1-6; 8 bases map to TRBD1. J lost 8 bases, V lost 5 bases, and 8 bases had no gene match. The CDR3 consists of 15 residues. Germline loops: CDR1 LNHDA, CDR2 SQIVND (reference sequence). The CDR3, as DNA: TGTGCCAGTAGTGATCGGACAGGGACCCATTCACCCCTCCACTTT. Translated, it gives CASSDRTGTHSPLHF.

The chain uses TRBV4-1 and TRBJ2-5, with D perhaps TRBD2 (5 bases). From germline, CDR1 is MGHRA and CDR2 YSYEKL. Trimming removed 4 bases at V and 1 base at J, with 7 bases between. The CDR3 sequence is 13 residues long. This CDR3 is CASSLLVQETQYF. The CDR3, as DNA: TGCGCCAGCAGCCTACTAGTCCAAGAGACCCAGTACTTC.

The chain combines TRBV4-3 with TRBJ2-5; D may be TRBD1 (5 bases). The CDR3 is made up of 13 amino acids. Germline CDR1 reads LGHNA; CDR2 reads YSLEER. Trimming left V 0 bases short and J 6 bases short, with 8 bases between. The DNA for the CDR3 is TGCGCCAGCAGCCAAGATATGGACAAGACCCAGTACTTC. It codes for CASSQDMDKTQYF.

The V and J genes are TRBV10-3 and TRBJ2-1; 10 bases map to TRBD2. Per the germline V gene, CDR1 is ENHRY and CDR2 is SYGVKD. CDR3 length: 15 residues. V dropped 3 bases and J dropped 4; count of bases not matched to a gene: 3. Here the CDR3 reads CAISEPSGGYNEQFF. CDR3 sequence (DNA): TGTGCCATCAGTGAACCTAGCGGGGGTTACAATGAGCAGTTCTTC.

A few counts support this clone. The chain carries TRBV1 and TRBJ1-6; TRBD1 is the table's D call, not checked against the DNA. TRBV1 is a listed pseudogene. The CDR3 extends over 15 amino acids. The CDR3 coding sequence is TGCACCAGCAGCCAAGATGGCCAGGGGAATTCACCCCTCCACTTT. This codes for CTSSQDGQGNSPLHF.

V gene TRBV5-1 combines with J gene TRBJ2-2; 10 nucleotides line up with TRBD2. The J segment lost 6 bases and the V segment lost 5 bases, leaving 4 bases of the junction unmatched. The CDR3 is 14 amino acids. Germline V lookup: CDR1 SGHRS, CDR2 YFSETQ. The CDR3 spells CASRASGGPGELFF. The CDR3 DNA reads TGCGCCAGCAGGGCTAGCGGGGGTCCCGGGGAGCTGTTTTTT.

The chain combines TRBV27 with TRBJ2-3; 9 bases are a match to TRBD2. Germline lookup yields CDR1 MNHEY and CDR2 SMNVEV (reference sequence). V was pared by 3 bases and J by 5 bases, with 24 bases of the junction left unmatched. CDR3 length: 21 amino acids. The DNA of the CDR3 is TGTGCCAGCAGTTTTTGGGCAACCGGCGGAGCTAGCGGGGAGAGAGGAGATACGCAGTATTTT. Residues: CASSFWATGGASGERGDTQYF.

The rearrangement uses TRBV19 and TRBJ2-5; D might be TRBD1 (5 bases). V lost 7 bases, J lost 7 bases, and 16 bases lay in between. Germline lookup yields CDR1 LNHDA and CDR2 SQIVND (reference sequence). This CDR3 has 13 residues. Written as DNA, the CDR3 is TGTGCCAGTACCTCAGGGCAGGGCCGGACCCAGTACTTC. Encoded protein: CASTSGQGRTQYF.

CDR3 residues: CAISDGQGGLSSYTF. CDR3 DNA: TGTGCCATCAGTGATGGGCAGGGGGGACTCTCAAGCTACACCTTC. This chain uses TRBV10-3 with TRBJ1-2, with 7 positions matching TRBD1. The V gene's germline CDR1 is ENHRY and CDR2 SYGVKD. Trimming at V came to 3 bases and at J to 9 bases, leaving 13 bases not matched to a gene. The CDR3 loop spans 15 amino acids.

The V and J genes are TRBV5-1 and TRBJ2-3; no clear D gene. This CDR3 spans 13 amino acids. The V end was cut by 2 bases, the J end by 6 bases, with 10 bases between. CDR1 SGHRS and CDR2 YFSETQ come from the germline V gene. This chain's CDR3 is CASSLSVVDTQYF. The CDR3, as DNA: TGCGCCAGCAGCTTATCTGTCGTGGATACGCAGTATTTT. The whole variable domain, remainder taken from reference TRBV5-1 and TRBJ2-3, is KAGVTQTPRYLIKTRGQQVTLSCSPISGHRSVSWYQQTPGQGLQFLFEYFSETQRNKGNFPGRFSGRQFSNSRSEMNVSTLELGDSALYLCASSLSVVDTQYFGPGTRLTVL.

V and J are TRBV7-9 and TRBJ1-3, with no clear D. The V end was cut by 1 base, the J end by 5 bases, with 6 bases between. Germline CDR1 and CDR2: SEHNR and FQNEAQ (reference sequence). The CDR3 consists of 13 residues. CDR3 nucleotides: TGTGCCAGCAGCTTAGGACACCGAAACACCATATATTTT. Residues: CASSLGHRNTIYF.

This clone showed up just a few times. This chain uses TRBV27 with TRBJ2-7; TRBD1 matches at 10 bases. The germline V gene encodes CDR1 MNHEY and CDR2 SMNVEV (reference sequence). V lost 7 bases and J lost 3; bases outside the gene matches: 9. The CDR3 contains 15 residues. The CDR3 is CASTLTGTGVYEQYF. The CDR3 DNA reads as TGTGCCAGCACACTCACCGGGACAGGGGTCTACGAGCAGTACTTC.

The CDR3 reads CASSPAPGQNTEAFF. The CDR3 nucleotides read TGTGCCAGCAGCCCCGCTCCAGGGCAGAACACTGAAGCTTTCTTT. The chain couples TRBV7-2 to TRBJ1-1; the D gene is possibly TRBD1 (5 bases). V gave up 5 bases and J gave up 1 base, with 14 bases separating them. Germline V CDR1 and CDR2: SGHTA, FQGNSA. The length of the CDR3 is 15 residues.

The chain has TRBV5-4 and TRBJ2-2, with TRBD1 identical over 7 bases. Germline V gene lookup returns CDR1 SGHNT and CDR2 YYREEE (reference sequence). The CDR3 sequence is 17 residues long. J lost 6 bases, V lost 4 bases, and 15 bases had no gene match. The CDR3 reads CASSPTKGGAVSGELFF. CDR3 sequence (DNA): TGTGCCAGCAGCCCAACGAAAGGGGGCGCAGTATCCGGGGAGCTGTTTTTT.

This clone was counted a single time. The chain couples TRBV19 to TRBJ1-1, with 7 bases that match TRBD1. The CDR3 extends over 15 amino acids. V was clipped by 3 bases and J by 5 bases; unmatched bases: 9. Germline V CDR1 and CDR2: LNHDA, SQIVND (reference sequence). CDR3 residues: CASSISRGAQTEAFF. The CDR3 region has the DNA TGTGCCAGTAGTATTTCCAGGGGGGCGCAGACTGAAGCTTTCTTT.

Note on this clone: Lacking the conserved final phenylalanine or tryptophan, this CDR3 likely reflects a read error. The DNA is left out, because the CDR3 cannot be placed on it with certainty; the CDR3 is given as TCRdb lists it. The rearrangement uses TRBV2 and TRBJ1-2; the table's D call of TRBD1 was not tested on the DNA. In germline, CDR1 is SNHLY, CDR2 FYNNEI. The CDR3 numbers 11 amino acids, ends counted. The CDR3 loop reads CASSSGATGSN.